The 26 T cell receptor beta chains given below trace back to one sample, sequenced in a study of metastatic and nonmetastatic thyroid tumors. Each patient came to thyroid surgery without any prior treatment (of any kind). TCRdb reassembled clones from the PCR reads with MiXCR. This sample has fewer than 25,000 clones, with around 20% found just once. The source material was blood. The source is a male donor with papillary thyroid cancer or a benign thyroid nodule (not recorded which). Some clones in this sample may be carry-over from other donors' samples.

This clone is medium-sized in the sample. The chain joins TRBV19 to TRBJ1-1, with 8 bases identical to TRBD1. Germline V gene data show CDR1 as LNHDA and CDR2 as SQIVND (reference sequence). The CDR3 contains 14 residues. After removal of 4 bases from V and 1 base from J, the junction contained 2 bases not matched to a gene. The CDR3 bases are TGTGCCAGTAGTACCGGACAGGGGAACACTGAAGCTTTCTTT. Translated: CASSTGQGNTEAFF.

On this clone itself: An end of the junction differs from the germline gene, which may be a read error. V is TRBV5-1 and J is TRBJ2-5; D is perhaps TRBD1 or TRBD2 (7 bases each). In germline, CDR1 is SGHRS, CDR2 YFSETQ. This CDR3 has 14 residues. CDR3 sequence reads: CSSSPGGGQETQYF. In DNA, the CDR3 is TGCTCCAGCAGCCCAGGGGGAGGGCAAGAGACCCAGTACTTC.

There are many counts of this clone. CDR3 loop: CASSIGVMWTSGSTLFEQYF. CDR3 DNA: TGTGCCAGTAGTATTGGCGTTATGTGGACTAGCGGGAGTACCCTATTCGAGCAGTACTTC. This chain connects TRBV19 to TRBJ2-7; 13 nucleotides align to TRBD2. Germline assignment: CDR1 LNHDA and CDR2 SQIVND (reference sequence). CDR3 size: 20 residues. V shed 3 bases, J shed 6 bases, and the junction held 20 bases outside the gene matches.

This clone came up many times. This rearrangement joins TRBV12-3 or TRBV12-4 to TRBJ1-1; the D gene is possibly TRBD1 (5 bases). V lost 3 bases and J 4 bases, leaving 12 bases between the germline ends. The CDR3 length is 14 residues. In DNA form, the CDR3 reads TGTGCCAGCAGTTTGGGGGGGGGTGTCACTGAAGCTTTCTTT. Amino acids: CASSLGGGVTEAFF.

The V call is TRBV12-3 or TRBV12-4, the J call TRBJ2-3; D possibly corresponds to TRBD1 (5 bases). V shed 3 bases and J shed 0 bases, with 13 bases lying between them. The length of the CDR3 is 16 residues. CDR3 sequence (DNA): TGTGCCAGCAGTTTCTCTAACAGGCCCAGCACAGATACGCAGTATTTT. Translation gives CASSFSNRPSTDTQYF.

This clone is deemed medium-sized. The J gene is TRBJ1-5, the V gene TRBV28, with 7 bases fitting TRBD1. V shed 7 bases and J 6 bases; nucleotides not matched to a gene: 15. The CDR3 sequence is 16 residues long. Germline CDR1 and CDR2: MDHEN and SYDVKM. The CDR3 bases are TGTGCCAGCATCCCAGGGGGGCTGCGGTCGGGTCAGCCCCAGCATTTT. Amino acid sequence: CASIPGGLRSGQPQHF.

This clone was recorded many times. The chain recombines TRBV6-1 with TRBJ1-2; the D gene is possibly TRBD1 (6 bases). V gave up 5 bases and J gave up 4 bases, with 11 bases separating them. This CDR3 region has 13 residues. Germline assignment: CDR1 MNHNS and CDR2 SASEGT. This chain's CDR3 is CASSPGVPYGYTF. Written as DNA, the CDR3 is TGTGCCAGCAGTCCAGGGGTTCCCTATGGCTACACCTTC.

This chain links TRBV5-1 with TRBJ1-5, with D uncertain. Trimming removed 0 bases at V and 2 bases at J, with 6 bases between. Germline V gene data show CDR1 as SGHRS and CDR2 as YFSETQ. This CDR3 is built from 14 residues. The CDR3 nucleotides are TGCGCCAGCAGCTTGGGCACCGGCAATCAGCCCCAGCATTTT. Encoded protein: CASSLGTGNQPQHF. The full variable domain, with the rest looked up from reference TRBV5-1 and TRBJ1-5, is KAGVTQTPRYLIKTRGQQVTLSCSPISGHRSVSWYQQTPGQGLQFLFEYFSETQRNKGNFPGRFSGRQFSNSRSEMNVSTLELGDSALYLCASSLGTGNQPQHFGDGTRLSIL.

This clone was detected many times. The rearrangement joins TRBV13 to TRBJ2-7; D might be TRBD1 or TRBD2, each matching 5 bases. Per the germline V gene, CDR1 is PRHDT and CDR2 is FYEKMQ (reference sequence). V lost 8 bases to trimming and J lost 4 bases, with 18 bases between them. The CDR3 spans 14 residues. The CDR3: CASSYGGQPYEQYF. The CDR3 DNA sequence: TGTGCCAGCTCCTACGGAGGACAACCGTACGAGCAGTACTTC.

V gene TRBV15 combines with J gene TRBJ2-3; D not certain. Germline CDR1 and CDR2: LNHNV and YYDKDF (reference sequence). The CDR3 length is 12 residues. The V end lost 4 bases, the J end lost 3 bases, and 5 bases lay between the germline ends. CDR3 protein: CATSIETDTQYF. CDR3 sequence (DNA): TGTGCCACCAGCATAGAAACAGATACGCAGTATTTT.

This clone was counted at least ten times. This chain links TRBV20-1 with TRBJ2-3, with D perhaps TRBD1 (6 bases). V dropped 4 bases and J dropped 4 bases, with 15 bases sitting between them. CDR1 and CDR2 (germline): DFQATT, SNEGSKA (reference sequence). CDR3 length equals 14 residues. CDR3 amino acids: CSAKDSRGADTQYF. As DNA, the CDR3 is TGCAGTGCTAAAGACAGCAGGGGAGCAGATACGCAGTATTTT.

This clone was detected many times. This chain connects TRBV12-3 or TRBV12-4 to TRBJ1-5; D is ambiguous. CDR3 length equals 11 residues. Trimming shortened V by 2 bases and J by 7 bases, and 3 bases separated the two germline ends. The CDR3 spells CASSLKQPQHF. For the CDR3, the DNA is TGTGCCAGCAGTTTAAAACAGCCCCAGCATTTT.

This clone was counted only a few times. The chain recombines TRBV20-1 with TRBJ2-7; 8 positions match TRBD1. The CDR3 runs to 14 residues. From germline, CDR1 is DFQATT and CDR2 SNEGSKA (reference sequence). Trimming cost V 4 bases and J 9 bases; bases outside gene matches: 14. As DNA, the CDR3 is TGCAGTGCTACCTCGGGACAGGTGGGGCGGTGGCAGTACTTC. Translation gives CSATSGQVGRWQYF.

This clone occurred many times. The chain couples TRBV20-1 to TRBJ2-3; 10 bases align to TRBD2. Germline lookup yields CDR1 DFQATT and CDR2 SNEGSKA (reference sequence). The CDR3 covers 15 residues. The V gene end was trimmed by 6 bases and the J gene end by 4 bases; junction bases not matched to a gene: 10. The CDR3 is CSAPTLAGGPDTQYF. The CDR3 DNA sequence: TGCAGTGCCCCTACGTTAGCGGGAGGCCCAGATACGCAGTATTTT.

Many counts were recorded for this clone. This sequence joins TRBV7-8 and TRBJ1-1; perhaps TRBD1 as D (5 bases). Germline V gene data show CDR1 as SGHVS and CDR2 as FQNEAQ. This CDR3 comprises 15 residues. Trimming pared 0 bases from V and 7 bases from J, leaving 15 bases between. The CDR3 here is CASSLANFPGVEAFF. CDR3 DNA sequence: TGTGCCAGCAGCTTAGCTAATTTCCCGGGGGTTGAAGCTTTCTTT.

This clone was recorded only once. One end of the junction fails to match germline, which may point to a read error. The chain recombines TRBV20-1 with TRBJ2-7; possibly TRBD2 for D (5 bases). Germline-derived CDR1 and CDR2 are DFQATT and SNEGSKA (reference sequence). There are 12 residues in the CDR3. The CDR3 coding sequence is TGCAGTGTGGGCCTAGCTTCCTACGAGCATTACTTC. Translation: CSVGLASYEHYF.

This clone ranks as medium-sized. The chain employs TRBV28 and TRBJ2-2; 10 nucleotides line up with TRBD2. The V segment lost 6 bases and the J segment 6 bases; nucleotides outside the gene matches: 7. The CDR3 is made up of 15 amino acids. In germline, CDR1 is MDHEN, CDR2 SYDVKM. The CDR3, as DNA: TGTGCCAGCAGCCCTGCTAGCGGGAGAGCCGGGGAGCTGTTTTTT. Amino acid sequence: CASSPASGRAGELFF.

This clone was observed at least ten times. CDR3 DNA sequence: TGTGCCAGCAGTCCCCGGGACAGGGGTGAAGCTTTCTTT. This encodes CASSPRDRGEAFF. V and J are TRBV28 and TRBJ1-1, with 10 bases identical to TRBD1. Germline assignment: CDR1 MDHEN and CDR2 SYDVKM. This CDR3 contains 13 residues. With V trimmed by 5 bases and J by 7 bases, 4 bases remained unmatched.

This clone was counted many times. The V call is TRBV15, the J call TRBJ1-4; D is uncertain. V lost 5 bases and J 7 bases, leaving 17 bases between the germline ends. Germline lookup yields CDR1 LNHNV and CDR2 YYDKDF (reference sequence). The CDR3 has 15 residues. The CDR3 DNA sequence: TGTGCCACCAGCTTGGAGAAACCAGGAGGTGAAAAACTGTTTTTT. Protein sequence: CATSLEKPGGEKLFF.

This clone was detected a few times. At one end the junction does not follow the germline gene, possibly because of a read error. The genes are TRBV6-1 and TRBJ1-5; 7 bases line up with TRBD1. From germline, CDR1 is MNHNS and CDR2 SASEGT. The CDR3 runs 15 residues. CDR3 amino acids: CVSSGQVNSNQPQHF. The CDR3, as DNA: TGTGTCAGCAGTGGACAGGTCAATAGCAATCAGCCCCAGCATTTT.

This clone has a count of ten or more. V and J are TRBV25-1 and TRBJ2-3; a possible D gene is TRBD1 (5 bases). CDR3 length: 15 residues. The V and J ends lost 4 bases and 3 bases respectively, with 14 bases between them. In germline, CDR1 is MGHDK, CDR2 SYGVNS. For the CDR3, the DNA is TGTGCCAGCAGTGGGCGACAGACCTTAACAGATACGCAGTATTTT. This encodes CASSGRQTLTDTQYF. Full variable domain (remainder filled in from reference TRBV25-1 and TRBJ2-3): EADIYQTPRYLVIGTGKKITLECSQTMGHDKMYWYQQDPGMELHLIHYSYGVNSTEKGDLSSESTVSRIRTEHFPLTLESARPSHTSQYLCASSGRQTLTDTQYFGPGTRLTVL.

Relative to its sample, this clone is medium-sized. The chain recombines TRBV28 with TRBJ2-7; 14 nucleotides match TRBD2. The V gene's germline CDR1 is MDHEN and CDR2 SYDVKM. The length of the CDR3 is 17 residues. The ends lost 6 bases at V and 3 bases at J; junction bases unmatched: 10. The CDR3 sequence: CASSQGTSGSRDYEQYF. In DNA, the CDR3 is TGTGCCAGCAGCCAAGGGACTAGCGGGAGCAGGGACTACGAGCAGTACTTC.

With respect to this clone: A much more abundant neighbour one base away suggests this may be a read error. The J gene is TRBJ2-7, the V gene TRBV20-1; the D is unclear. The CDR3 length is 12 residues. Germline loops: CDR1 DFQATT, CDR2 SNEGSKA (reference sequence). The V end was cut by 7 bases, the J end by 1 base, with 11 bases between. CDR3 in DNA: TGCAGTGTGGTCCCAGCGTCCTACGAGCAGTACTTC. Its translation is CSVVPASYEQYF.

The chain combines TRBV7-2 with TRBJ1-1, with a tentative D call TRBD1 (5 bases). The length of the CDR3 is 12 residues. Germline loops: CDR1 SGHTA, CDR2 FQGNSA. The V gene lost 7 bases and the J gene lost 7 bases, with 13 bases spanning the gap. This CDR3 is CASIIGTGEAFF. CDR3 coding DNA: TGTGCCAGCATCATCGGGACGGGTGAAGCTTTCTTT.

This chain uses TRBV25-1 with TRBJ2-7, with TRBD2 identical over 9 bases. The CDR3 runs 15 residues. Losses at the gene ends were 3 bases for V and 6 bases for J; bases not matched to a gene: 9. Germline CDR1 reads MGHDK; CDR2 reads SYGVNS. CDR3 sequence: CASSDLAGGPGEQYF. The CDR3, as DNA: TGTGCCAGCAGTGATCTGGCGGGAGGGCCGGGCGAGCAGTACTTC.

At least ten counts were recorded for this clone. The rearrangement uses TRBV11-3 and TRBJ2-1; D is uncertain. V lost 4 bases and J 2 bases, leaving 21 bases between the germline ends. There are 18 residues in the CDR3. The germline CDR1 and CDR2 sequences are SGHNT and YENEEA. Written as DNA, the CDR3 is TGTGCCAGCAGCTCCACTTATGGGGAAGTGGGAACCTACAATGAGCAGTTCTTC. Its protein product is CASSSTYGEVGTYNEQFF.